A selection of T cell receptor beta chains follows, all from one sample in a study of OX40 agonist ivuxolimab in advanced cancers. Repertoires were generated with immunoSEQ multiplex PCR, while TCRdb's copy carries only in-frame clones and drops some. Of roughly 60,000 clones listed, 85% are singletons. The sample in question was CD4+ or CD8+ T cells sorted from blood, obtained in a trial of the OX40 agonist ivuxolimab. All receptors derive from an adult with an advanced solid tumor such as melanoma, head and neck, liver or kidney cancer. Both conserved end residues are part of each CDR3. A D gene is named only where the DNA matches it firmly. The size of a clone is reported for some rows only, either as once, few or many, or as a class for expanded clones.

- | TRBJ2-1 | TRBV14 | TRBD2 | TGTGCCAGCAGGCTGGGACTAGCGAACAGCAATGAGCAGTTCTTC | CASRLGLANSNEQFF
- | TRBJ2-1 | TRBV29-1 | - | TGCAGCGTTAGACCGACCAGCTCCTACAATGAGCAGTTCTTC | CSVRPTSSYNEQFF
- | TRBJ1-1 | TRBV7-3 | - | TGTGCCAGCAGCCCCCCGGGTAGGACTGAAGCTTTCTTT | CASSPPGRTEAFF
few | TRBJ2-7 | TRBV6-1 | - | TGTGCCAGCAGCGACTCCGCCGGCGAGCAGTACTTC | CASSDSAGEQYF
- | TRBJ1-3 | TRBV4-1 | - | TGCGCCAGCAGCCAAGCAACGACACTCTCTGGAAACACCATATATTTT | CASSQATTLSGNTIYF
once | TRBJ2-1 | TRBV18 | - | TGTGCCAGCTCACTCGCGGGGGCCCTGATGGATGAGCAGTTCTTC | CASSLAGALMDEQFF
- | TRBJ1-1 | TRBV19 | - | TGTGCCAGTAGTATAGAAGCAGGGTTGATCACTGAAGCTTTCTTT | CASSIEAGLITEAFF
- | TRBJ1-4 | TRBV19 | - | TGTGCCAGTAGTAGCGGGGCTAATGAAAAACTGTTTTTT | CASSSGANEKLFF
- | TRBJ2-2 | TRBV11-3 | - | TGTGCCAGCAGCCATAATCGGGGTCGGGAGCTGTTTTTT | CASSHNRGRELFF
- | TRBJ2-1 | TRBV18 | - | TGTGCCAGCTCACCACCCCCAGCGAGCTCCTACAATGAGCAGTTCTTC | CASSPPPASSYNEQFF
- | TRBJ2-2 | TRBV9 | - | TGTGCCAGCAGCGTCTGGGGGAGTCCCGGAACCGGGGAGCTGTTTTTT | CASSVWGSPGTGELFF
- | TRBJ1-5 | TRBV6-1 | - | TGTGCCAGCAGTTCCGACAGGTGGAATCAGCCCCAGCATTTT | CASSSDRWNQPQHF
- | TRBJ1-2 | TRBV18 | - | TGTGCCAGCTCAACGTCGAACAGGGACTACTATGGCTACACCTTC | CASSTSNRDYYGYTF
- | TRBJ2-1 | TRBV7-2 | TRBD2 | TGTGCCAGCAGCTTATTTACGGGTGGCGGGAGTGAGCAGTTCTTC | CASSLFTGGGSEQFF
- | TRBJ2-7 | TRBV5-1 | - | TGCGCCAGCAGCTTGGAGGACAACCTCTACGAGCAGTACTTC | CASSLEDNLYEQYF
- | TRBJ2-7 | TRBV5-4 | TRBD2 | TGTGCCAGCAGCTTGGACGTGGGAGGGCCCCACGAGCAGTACTTC | CASSLDVGGPHEQYF
- | TRBJ1-2 | TRBV11-2 | TRBD1 | TGTGCCAGCAGCTTAGTTAGGACCGGGACAGGGCTTTTAAACTATGGCTACACCTTC | CASSLVRTGTGLLNYGYTF
once | TRBJ1-1 | TRBV19 | - | TGTGCCCGGATGCGAGGGGAATACATAAACACTGAAGCTTTCTTT | CARMRGEYINTEAFF
- | TRBJ2-3 | TRBV4-2 | TRBD2 | TGTGCCAGCAGCCAAGTGGGACTAGGGGGAGGAGATACGCAGTATTTT | CASSQVGLGGGDTQYF
- | TRBJ2-5 | TRBV15 | - | TGTGCCACCAGCAGAGATGGAGGACAGTTAGAGACCCAGTACTTC | CATSRDGGQLETQYF
once | TRBJ2-7 | TRBV7-3 | - | TGTGCCAGCAGCTTAAATACCACAGGGGAGGACTACGAGCAGTACTTC | CASSLNTTGEDYEQYF
- | TRBJ1-6 | TRBV6-5 | - | TGTGCCAGCAGTCCTACCGGGACAACGGCGGCACCCCTCCACTTT | CASSPTGTTAAPLHF
- | TRBJ2-5 | TRBV5-4 | - | TGTGCCAGCAGCTTGGATGGCATCCTAGGGGAGACCCAGTACTTC | CASSLDGILGETQYF
- | TRBJ1-1 | TRBV2 | - | TGTGCCAGCAGTCTCTTGGAGAACACTGAAGCTTTCTTT | CASSLLENTEAFF
- | TRBJ1-1 | TRBV28 | - | TGTGCCAGCAGTTTTCCCAGGGGCTTTACTGAAGCTTTCTTT | CASSFPRGFTEAFF
- | TRBJ2-2 | TRBV5-1 | TRBD2 | TGCGCCAGCAGCGGGGGACTAGCGGGAGTTGGAACCGGGGAGCTGTTTTTT | CASSGGLAGVGTGELFF
- | TRBJ1-2 | TRBV30 | TRBD1 | TGTGCCTGGAGTAGGGGACAGGGTATCAACTATGGCTACACCTTC | CAWSRGQGINYGYTF
- | TRBJ1-2 | TRBV10-3 | - | TGTGCCATCAGTGGGAACAGGGATGGTGGCTACACCTTC | CAISGNRDGGYTF
- | TRBJ2-1 | TRBV4-2 | TRBD2 | TGTGCCAGCAGCCAGGAGGTACTAGCGTACTCCTACAATGAGCAGTTCTTC | CASSQEVLAYSYNEQFF
- | TRBJ2-1 | TRBV27 | - | TGTGCCAGCAGTTCGACAGTTAAGGGAGAGCAGTTCTTC | CASSSTVKGEQFF
medium-sized | TRBJ2-7 | TRBV10-2 | - | TGCGCCAGCAGCAACAGCGTCGGCGGCGAGCAGTACTTC | CASSNSVGGEQYF
- | TRBJ2-3 | TRBV5-4 | TRBD2 | TGTGCCAGCAGCTTGGGGGCGGGAGGGCCTAGCACAGATACGCAGTATTTT | CASSLGAGGPSTDTQYF
- | TRBJ2-1 | TRBV2 | - | TGTGCCAGCAGTGAAGCGGGCCCTCCGAGGAATGAGCAGTTCTTC | CASSEAGPPRNEQFF
- | TRBJ1-3 | TRBV5-1 | - | TGCGCCAGCAGCTCGACAGGCCACTCTGGAAACACCATATATTTT | CASSSTGHSGNTIYF
- | TRBJ2-7 | TRBV7-5 | - | TGTGCTTGGGCTAGCGGGCTCTTCGGGCAGTACTTC | CAWASGLFGQYF
- | TRBJ1-6 | TRBV19 | TRBD1 | TGTGCCAGTAGTATAGTTGGACAGGGACTAAGCTCCTATAATTCACCCCTCCACTTT | CASSIVGQGLSSYNSPLHF
- | TRBJ2-2 | TRBV18 | TRBD1 | TGTGCCAGCTCACCACGGGACAGGGGGCCGGACACCGGGGAGCTGTTTTTT | CASSPRDRGPDTGELFF
- | TRBJ1-5 | TRBV7-6 | - | TGTGCCAGCAGCGCGGGCTCGGGGCCCCAGCCCCAGCATTTT | CASSAGSGPQPQHF
few | TRBJ1-3 | TRBV2 | - | TGTGCCAGCAGTGAAGAGCCGGGAACCACCATATATTTT | CASSEEPGTTIYF
- | TRBJ1-1 | TRBV7-2 | - | TGTGCCAGCACCACAGGGTACACTGAAGCTTTCTTT | CASTTGYTEAFF